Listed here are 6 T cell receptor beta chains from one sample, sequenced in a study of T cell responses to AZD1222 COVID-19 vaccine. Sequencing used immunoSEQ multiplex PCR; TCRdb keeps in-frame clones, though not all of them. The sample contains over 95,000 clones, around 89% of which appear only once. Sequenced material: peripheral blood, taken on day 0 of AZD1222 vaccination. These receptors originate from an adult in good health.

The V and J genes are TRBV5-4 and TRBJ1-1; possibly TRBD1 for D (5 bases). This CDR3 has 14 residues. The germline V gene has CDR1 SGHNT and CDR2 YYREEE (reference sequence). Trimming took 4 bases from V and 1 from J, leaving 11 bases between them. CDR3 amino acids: CASSLPTENTEAFF. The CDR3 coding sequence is TGTGCCAGCAGCCTACCGACAGAGAACACTGAAGCTTTCTTT.

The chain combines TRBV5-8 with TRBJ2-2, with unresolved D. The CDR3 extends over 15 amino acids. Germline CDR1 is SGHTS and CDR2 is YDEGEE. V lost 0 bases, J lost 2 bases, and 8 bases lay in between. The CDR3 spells CASSLGFTNTGELFF. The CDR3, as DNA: TGTGCCAGCAGCTTGGGCTTCACCAACACCGGGGAGCTGTTTTTT.

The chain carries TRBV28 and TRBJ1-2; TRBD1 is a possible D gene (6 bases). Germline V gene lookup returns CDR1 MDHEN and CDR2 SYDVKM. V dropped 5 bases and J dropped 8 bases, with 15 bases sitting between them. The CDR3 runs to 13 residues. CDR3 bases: TGTGCCAGCAGTCCCGGGGACAATTACGGCTACACCTTC. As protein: CASSPGDNYGYTF.

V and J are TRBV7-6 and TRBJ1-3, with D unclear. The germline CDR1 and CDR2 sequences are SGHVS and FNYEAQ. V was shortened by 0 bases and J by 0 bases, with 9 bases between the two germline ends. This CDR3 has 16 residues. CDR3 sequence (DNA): TGTGCCAGCAGCTTAGCGGAGGCCCGCTCTGGAAACACCATATATTTT. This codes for CASSLAEARSGNTIYF.

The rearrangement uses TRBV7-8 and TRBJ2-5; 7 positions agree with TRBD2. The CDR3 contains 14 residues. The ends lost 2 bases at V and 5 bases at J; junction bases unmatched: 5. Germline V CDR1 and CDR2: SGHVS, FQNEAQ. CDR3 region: CASSLTGGRETQYF. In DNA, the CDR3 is TGTGCCAGCAGCTTAACGGGGGGACGGGAGACCCAGTACTTC.

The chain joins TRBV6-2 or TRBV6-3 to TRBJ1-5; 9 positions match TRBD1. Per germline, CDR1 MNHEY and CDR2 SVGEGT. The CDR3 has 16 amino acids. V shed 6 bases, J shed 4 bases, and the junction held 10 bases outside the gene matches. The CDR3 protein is CASSQVWTGVNQPQHF. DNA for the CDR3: TGTGCCAGCAGCCAGGTATGGACAGGGGTTAATCAGCCCCAGCATTTT.